The source of this T cell receptor (beta chain) is a study of neurological immune-mediated disorders. Points from the study as a whole: The study found the most TCR clonal expansion in HTLV-1-associated myelopathy and the least in multiple sclerosis, below healthy controls.

This CDR3 comprises 16 residues. Germline V gives CDR1 PRHDT, CDR2 FYEKMQ (reference sequence). The V end was cut by 4 bases, the J end by 3 bases, with 18 bases between. Synthesis of cDNA used 5'RACE (with 10-nucleotide random UMIs). The authors obtained over 180 million TCR-beta sequences from 15-18 subjects per sequencing run. TCRdb passed the 5' RACE reads through MiXCR, listing each CDR3 protein once. Of 15,000 to 20,000 distinct CDR3 sequences detected, around a tenth appear once; the ten largest clones hold roughly 29%. This clonotype was counted at least ten times. What it binds is unknown. The sorted libraries started from under 1.2 million CD4+ or CD8+ T cells.

The chain combines TRBV13 with TRBJ1-1; D call uncertain. This TCR was sampled from a woman between 45 and 65 years old in good health. The sample consisted of CD8+ T cells from blood. The CDR3 DNA reads TGTGCCAGCAGCTACGCGGAAGTGGGGAAGTACACTGAAGCTTTCTTT. It translates to CASSYAEVGKYTEAFF.